A single sample gave rise to the 22 T cell receptor beta chains below, sequenced in a study of beta chain features in type 1 diabetes. The authors reverse transcribed all of the isolated RNA, so sequencing captured expressed TCRB transcripts. Sequencing was performed with immunoSEQ multiplex PCR; in TCRdb, only in-frame clones are kept and a portion is missing. This table has about 160,000 clones, approximately 8% appearing once. No antigen has been identified for these receptors. Study-level points and caveats: Moderate but significant shortening of TCRB CDR3s was recorded in all four CD4+ subsets from Type 1 diabetes patients.

The specimen was central memory CD4+ T cells from blood. Receptors originate from a man aged 18-30 years with type 1 diabetes.

The chain carries TRBV19 and TRBJ2-5; 8 bases line up with TRBD1. V lost 1 base to trimming and J lost 1 base; unmatched junction nucleotides: 11. The CDR3 covers 18 residues. Germline V gene data show CDR1 as LNHDA and CDR2 as SQIVND (reference sequence). In nucleotides, the CDR3 is TGTGCCAGTAGTATAGTTTGGACAGGGTCTCCTATCCAAGAGACCCAGTACTTC. Translated: CASSIVWTGSPIQETQYF.

The J gene is TRBJ2-1, the V gene TRBV6-5; the D is unclear. The V end was cut by 5 bases, the J end by 3 bases, with 14 bases between. CDR3 length: 15 residues. Looked up from germline, CDR1 is MNHEY and CDR2 is SVGAGI. This CDR3 is CASSTIRVHYNEQFF. Here the CDR3 DNA reads TGTGCCAGCAGTACCATACGGGTCCACTACAATGAGCAGTTCTTC.

The V and J genes are TRBV7-2 and TRBJ2-1; TRBD2 matches 8 bases. Trimming removed 1 base from V and 15 bases from J; junction bases left unmatched: 11. Germline CDR1 SGHTA, CDR2 FQGNSA. This CDR3 contains 14 residues. The CDR3 is CASSLVFSGMMPFF. The CDR3 DNA reads TGTGCCAGCAGCTTAGTTTTTAGCGGGATGATGCCGTTCTTC.

This clone has a handful of counts. The chain joins TRBV19 to TRBJ1-5; 7 bases map to TRBD1. J lost 5 bases, V lost 4 bases, and 5 bases had no gene match. The CDR3 extends over 14 amino acids. Germline V lookup: CDR1 LNHDA, CDR2 SQIVND (reference sequence). The CDR3 DNA reads TGTGCCAGTAGTAGCGGACAGGCGGATCAGCCCCAGCATTTT. The encoded protein is CASSSGQADQPQHF. The variable domain in full, with the rest retrieved from reference TRBV19 and TRBJ1-5, is DGGITQSPKYLFRKEGQNVTLSCEQNLNHDAMYWYRQDPGQGLRLIYYSQIVNDFQKGDIAEGYSVSREKKESFPLTVTSAQKNPTAFYLCASSSGQADQPQHFGDGTRLSIL.

A few counts support this clone. The chain recombines TRBV29-1 with TRBJ1-1, with D unclear. Germline loops: CDR1 SQVTM, CDR2 ANQGSEA. CDR3 length: 15 amino acids. V lost 3 bases and J 1 base, leaving 15 bases between the germline ends. CDR3 DNA sequence: TGCAGCGTTGAGGCAAGAGGGTGGGGGAACACTGAAGCTTTCTTT. Its protein product is CSVEARGWGNTEAFF.

This clone occurred a few times. The CDR3 sequence: CASSSTGLAKNIQYF. The CDR3 coding sequence is TGCGCCAGCAGCTCGACGGGGTTAGCCAAAAACATTCAGTACTTC. V and J are TRBV4-1 and TRBJ2-4; D is possibly TRBD2 (5 bases). This CDR3 has 15 amino acids. CDR1 and CDR2 (germline): MGHRA, YSYEKL. V lost 5 bases, J lost 0 bases, and 11 bases lay in between.

This clone was seen a few times. The chain recombines TRBV5-1 with TRBJ2-1, with TRBD2 matching over 11 bases. The junction had 7 bases not matched to a gene; V was cut back by 5 bases and J by 6 bases. CDR1 and CDR2 from the germline V gene are SGHRS and YFSETQ. The CDR3 has 15 amino acids. CDR3 DNA sequence: TGCGCCAGCAGTGCCACTAGCGGGAGTGTCAATGAGCAGTTCTTC. This translates into CASSATSGSVNEQFF.

This clone has just a few counts. The chain links TRBV2 to TRBJ2-2; D is unclear. The germline V gene encodes CDR1 SNHLY and CDR2 FYNNEI. CDR3 length: 12 amino acids. The V and J ends lost 4 bases and 7 bases respectively, with 7 bases between them. As DNA, the CDR3 is TGTGCCAGCAGTGTTTACGGCGGGGAGCTGTTTTTT. This sequence encodes CASSVYGGELFF.

This clone has a handful of counts. CDR3 DNA sequence: TGTGCCAGCAGCTTAGCCGAGGACAGGTTTTATGGCTACACCTTC. It translates to CASSLAEDRFYGYTF. The chain is built from TRBV7-9 and TRBJ1-2, with 7 bases matching TRBD1. The CDR3 is 15 amino acids. Unmatched junction bases numbered 6, after V lost 0 bases and J lost 5 bases. Germline V lookup: CDR1 SEHNR, CDR2 FQNEAQ (reference sequence).

DNA of the CDR3: TGTGCCAGCAGCGTGACCGACACACTTGGGTCCACTGAAGCTTTCTTT. It is translated as CASSVTDTLGSTEAFF. The chain recombines TRBV9 with TRBJ1-1; D gene unclear. Germline V lookup: CDR1 SGDLS, CDR2 YYNGEE. V dropped 2 bases and J dropped 4 bases, with 18 bases sitting between them. The CDR3 is 16 amino acids.

The chain recombines TRBV5-1 with TRBJ1-5; 10 positions match TRBD1. Germline lookup yields CDR1 SGHRS and CDR2 YFSETQ. The CDR3 covers 14 residues. Trimming removed 4 bases from V and 7 bases from J; junction bases left unmatched: 5. This CDR3 reads CASSPGQGEQPQHF. The CDR3 DNA sequence: TGCGCCAGCAGCCCCGGACAGGGGGAACAGCCCCAGCATTTT.

The V gene is TRBV5-1, the J gene TRBJ2-7, with TRBD1 as a possible D gene (6 bases). V was cut by 5 bases and J by 4 bases, with 13 bases left in between. The CDR3 spans 13 residues. Germline CDR1 and CDR2: SGHRS and YFSETQ. The DNA of the CDR3 is TGCGCCAGCAGACTACAGGGCGGGTACGAGCAGTACTTC. Encoded protein: CASRLQGGYEQYF.

The chain joins TRBV5-1 to TRBJ1-1; 7 bases fit TRBD1. CDR3 length: 15 amino acids. Trimming removed 4 bases from V and 6 bases from J; junction bases left unmatched: 12. Per the germline V gene, CDR1 is SGHRS and CDR2 is YFSETQ. The CDR3 protein is CASSRSTGSVAEAFF. The CDR3 DNA is TGCGCCAGCAGCCGCTCGACAGGGAGTGTGGCTGAAGCTTTCTTT.

V and J are TRBV28 and TRBJ1-2; a possible D gene is TRBD1 (5 bases). Germline CDR1 reads MDHEN; CDR2 reads SYDVKM. Trimming pared 4 bases from V and 0 bases from J, leaving 12 bases between. The CDR3 is made up of 15 amino acids. CDR3 DNA sequence: TGTGCCAGCAGTTCCGGGCAGGGCGCTAACTATGGCTACACCTTC. This codes for CASSSGQGANYGYTF.

The chain carries TRBV6-6 and TRBJ2-3, with TRBD2 matching 7 bases. The CDR3 spans 11 residues. J gave up 10 bases and V 7 bases, and 5 bases lay outside the gene matches. Germline values: CDR1 MNHNY, CDR2 SVGAGI (reference sequence). The CDR3 DNA follows: TGTGCCAGCACTAGCGGACCGTCGCAGTATTTT. Protein sequence: CASTSGPSQYF.

Concerning this clone: The germline gene is not matched at one end of the junction; a read error may be the cause. The chain uses TRBV9 and TRBJ2-3; TRBD2 agrees at 9 bases. The length of the CDR3 is 16 residues. Germline V gene lookup returns CDR1 SGDLS and CDR2 YYNGEE. The CDR3 protein is CASSVAGGGGTDTQYF. The CDR3 DNA sequence: TGTGCCAGCAGCGTAGCTGGCGGGGGGGGCACGGATACGCAGTATTTT.

This clone was seen a handful of times. CDR3 coding DNA: TGTGCCAGCAGTCAGGGACTAGATAGGGCCAATGAGCAGTTCTTC. Protein sequence: CASSQGLDRANEQFF. The genes are TRBV6-1 and TRBJ2-1; 8 nucleotides align to TRBD2. CDR3 size: 15 residues. Germline V gene data show CDR1 as MNHNS and CDR2 as SASEGT. V was pared by 5 bases and J by 6 bases, with 9 bases of the junction left unmatched.

The V call is TRBV10-3, the J call TRBJ1-2; no firm D call. The CDR3 loop spans 14 amino acids. CDR1 and CDR2 (germline): ENHRY, SYGVKD. The V and J ends lost 0 bases and 1 base respectively, with 6 bases between them. The CDR3 loop is CAISESADNYGYTF. In DNA form, the CDR3 reads TGTGCCATCAGTGAGTCCGCGGATAACTATGGCTACACCTTC.

There are a few counts of this clone. The chain is built from TRBV11-3 and TRBJ2-1; weak D call: TRBD2 (6 bases). Germline V lookup: CDR1 SGHNT, CDR2 YENEEA. Trimming left V 5 bases short and J 6 bases short, with 14 bases between. The CDR3 loop spans 14 amino acids. The CDR3 DNA reads as TGTGCCAGCAGCCACCCGACTAGACCCAATGAGCAGTTCTTC. Protein sequence: CASSHPTRPNEQFF.

This clone was recorded a few times. An end of the junction does not agree with germline; a read error may underlie this. The chain links TRBV29-1 to TRBJ1-1; 7 positions agree with TRBD1. Looked up from germline, CDR1 is SQVTM and CDR2 is ANQGSEA. The CDR3 sequence is 8 residues long. The CDR3 DNA follows: TGCAGCGTGCCTGGACAGGACTTT. Translating it yields CSVPGQDF.

Of note for this clone: Different DNA sequences within this sample yield the same CDR3. V gene TRBV9 combines with J gene TRBJ2-7; tentative D call: TRBD2 (7 bases). The CDR3 runs 12 residues. CDR1 SGDLS and CDR2 YYNGEE come from the germline V gene. V lost 4 bases to trimming and J lost 5 bases, with 10 bases between them. The CDR3 DNA reads TGTGCCAGCAGCCCGGGGGGCAACGAGCAGTACTTC. Translated: CASSPGGNEQYF.

In its sample, this clone was seen many times. The CDR3: CASSLKDSKNIQYF. The CDR3 coding sequence is TGTGCCAGCAGCTTAAAGGACTCCAAAAACATTCAGTACTTC. This chain uses TRBV5-4 with TRBJ2-4, with a possible D match to TRBD2 (5 bases). CDR1 and CDR2 from the germline V gene are SGHNT and YYREEE (reference sequence). Trimming pared 2 bases from V and 2 bases from J, leaving 8 bases between. This CDR3 contains 14 residues. The whole variable domain, remainder taken from reference TRBV5-4 and TRBJ2-4, is ETGVTQSPTHLIKTRGQQVTLRCSSQSGHNTVSWYQQALGQGPQFIFQYYREEENGRGNFPPRFSGLQFPNYSSELNVNALELDDSALYLCASSLKDSKNIQYFGAGTRLSVL.